This TCR beta chain stems from a study of T cell responses to AZD1222 COVID-19 vaccine. Findings and limits, study-wide: Clonal diversity may have been underestimated, and the donors were mostly white British, with more females than males.

In regard to this clone: Its antigen is as yet unknown.

This CDR3 spans 15 amino acids. V was trimmed by 0 bases and J by 1 base, leaving 9 bases between them. Germline V gene lookup returns CDR1 KGHSH and CDR2 LQKENI. Produced via immunoSEQ multiplex PCR; TCRdb's table is partial and in-frame only. Of over 95,000 clones in the sample, approximately 90% are singletons; the top ten hold roughly 13%. The chain combines TRBV18 with TRBJ1-1; D not certain. The sequence came from an adult in good health. The sequenced sample was peripheral blood, obtained on day 0 of AZD1222 vaccination. CDR3 residues: CASSPPSSPNTEAFF. CDR3 in DNA: TGTGCCAGCTCACCACCTTCCTCGCCGAACACTGAAGCTTTCTTT.